Described below is a single T cell receptor beta chain sequence and its context. V lost 4 bases to trimming and J lost 6 bases, with 12 bases between them. This CDR3 contains 14 residues. Germline CDR1 and CDR2: LGHDT and YNNKEL (reference sequence). TCRdb ran MiXCR on the 5' RACE reads and lists one entry per CDR3 protein. The sample has over 75,000 distinct CDR3 sequences, about 20% seen once; the top ten hold around 5.9%. This specimen comes from a study of spatial heterogeneity in lung cancer. Documented time point: sample taken at primary tumor resection. Extraction of whole RNA from tumor, nontumor lung or frozen PBMC preceded unsorted sequencing. There were 70 to 80 donors, all of them untreated patients with early-stage non-small cell lung cancer.

The rearrangement links TRBV3-1 to TRBJ2-2, with TRBD1 as a possible D gene (7 bases). This receptor was identified in a male donor with early-stage non-small cell lung cancer. The sample in question was PBMCs, obtained at surgery. For the CDR3, the DNA is TGTGCCAGCAGCCGCGGGACAGAGTCCGGGGAGCTGTTTTTT. This codes for CASSRGTESGELFF.